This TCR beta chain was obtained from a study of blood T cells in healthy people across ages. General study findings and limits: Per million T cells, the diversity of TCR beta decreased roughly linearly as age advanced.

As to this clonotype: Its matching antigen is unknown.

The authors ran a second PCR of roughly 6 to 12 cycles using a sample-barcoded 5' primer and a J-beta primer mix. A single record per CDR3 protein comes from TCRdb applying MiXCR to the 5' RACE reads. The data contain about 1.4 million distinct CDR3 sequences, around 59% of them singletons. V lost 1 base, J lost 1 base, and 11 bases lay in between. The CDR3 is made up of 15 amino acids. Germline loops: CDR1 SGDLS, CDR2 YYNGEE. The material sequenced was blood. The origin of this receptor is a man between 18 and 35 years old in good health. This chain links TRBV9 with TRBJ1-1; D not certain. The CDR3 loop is CASSVLALPNTEAFF. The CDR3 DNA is TGTGCCAGCAGCGTATTAGCACTCCCGAACACTGAAGCTTTCTTT. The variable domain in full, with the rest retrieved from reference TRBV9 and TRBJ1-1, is DSGVTQTPKHLITATGQRVTLRCSPRSGDLSVYWYQQSLDQGLQFLIQYYNGEERAKGNILERFSAQQFPDLHSELNLSSLELGDSALYFCASSVLALPNTEAFFGQGTRLTVV.